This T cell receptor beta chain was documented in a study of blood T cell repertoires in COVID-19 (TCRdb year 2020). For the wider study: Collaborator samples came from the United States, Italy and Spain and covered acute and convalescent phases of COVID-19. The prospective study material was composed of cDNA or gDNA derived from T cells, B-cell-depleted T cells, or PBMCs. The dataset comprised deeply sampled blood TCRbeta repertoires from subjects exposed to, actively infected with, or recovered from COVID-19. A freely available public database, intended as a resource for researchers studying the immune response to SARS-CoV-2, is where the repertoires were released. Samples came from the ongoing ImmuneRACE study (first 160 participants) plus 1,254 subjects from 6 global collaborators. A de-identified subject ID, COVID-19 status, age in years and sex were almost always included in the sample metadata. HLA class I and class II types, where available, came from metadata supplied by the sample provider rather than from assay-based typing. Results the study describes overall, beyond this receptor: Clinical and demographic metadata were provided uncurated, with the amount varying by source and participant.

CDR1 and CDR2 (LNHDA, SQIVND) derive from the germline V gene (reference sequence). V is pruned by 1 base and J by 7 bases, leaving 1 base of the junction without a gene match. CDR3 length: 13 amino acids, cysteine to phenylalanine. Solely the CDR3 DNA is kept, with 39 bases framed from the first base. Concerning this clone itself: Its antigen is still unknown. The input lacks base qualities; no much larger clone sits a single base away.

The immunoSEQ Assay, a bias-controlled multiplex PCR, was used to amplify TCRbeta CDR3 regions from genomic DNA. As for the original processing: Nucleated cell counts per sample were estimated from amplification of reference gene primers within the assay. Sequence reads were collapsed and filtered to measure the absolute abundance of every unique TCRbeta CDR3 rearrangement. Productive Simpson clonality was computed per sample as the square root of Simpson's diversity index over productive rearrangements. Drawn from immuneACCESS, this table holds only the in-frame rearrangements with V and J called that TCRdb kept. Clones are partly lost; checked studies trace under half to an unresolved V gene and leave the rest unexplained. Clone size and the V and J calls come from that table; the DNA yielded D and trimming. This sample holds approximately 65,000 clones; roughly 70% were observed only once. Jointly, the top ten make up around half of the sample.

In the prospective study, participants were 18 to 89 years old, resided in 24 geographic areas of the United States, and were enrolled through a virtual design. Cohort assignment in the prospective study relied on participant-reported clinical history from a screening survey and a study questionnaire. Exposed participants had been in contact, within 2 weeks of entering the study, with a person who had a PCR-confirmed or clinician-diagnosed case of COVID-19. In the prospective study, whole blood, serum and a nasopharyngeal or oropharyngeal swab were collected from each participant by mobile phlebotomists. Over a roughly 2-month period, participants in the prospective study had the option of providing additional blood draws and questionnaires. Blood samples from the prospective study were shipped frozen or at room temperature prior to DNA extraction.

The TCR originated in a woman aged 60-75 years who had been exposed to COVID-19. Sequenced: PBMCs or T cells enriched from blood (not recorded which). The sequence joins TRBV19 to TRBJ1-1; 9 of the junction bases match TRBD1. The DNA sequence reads TGTGCCAGTAGTATAGGACAGGGGGGTGAAGCTTTCTTT. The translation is CASSIGQGGEAFF.